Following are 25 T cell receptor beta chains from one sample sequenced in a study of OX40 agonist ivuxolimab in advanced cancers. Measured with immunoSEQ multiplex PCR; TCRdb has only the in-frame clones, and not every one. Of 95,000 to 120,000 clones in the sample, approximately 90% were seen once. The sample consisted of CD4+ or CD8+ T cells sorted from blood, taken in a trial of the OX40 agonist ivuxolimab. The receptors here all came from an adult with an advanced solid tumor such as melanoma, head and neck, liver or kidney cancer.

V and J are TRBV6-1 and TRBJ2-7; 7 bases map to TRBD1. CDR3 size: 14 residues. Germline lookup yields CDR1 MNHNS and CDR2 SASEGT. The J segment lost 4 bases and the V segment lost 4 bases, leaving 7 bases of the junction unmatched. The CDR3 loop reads CASSGRGRIYEQYF. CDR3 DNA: TGTGCCAGCAGTGGTAGGGGGCGCATTTACGAGCAGTACTTC.

The CDR3 loop reads CAPPVRTDTQYF. CDR3 coding DNA: TGTGCCCCCCCCGTCCGCACAGATACGCAGTATTTT. This rearrangement joins TRBV7-4 to TRBJ2-3; D gene uncertain. Germline V gene data show CDR1 as SGHVT and CDR2 as SQSDAQ. V lost 11 bases and J 1 base, leaving 10 bases between the germline ends. The CDR3 consists of 12 residues. Full variable domain (remainder filled in from reference TRBV7-4 and TRBJ2-3): GAGVSQSPRYKVAKRGRDVALRCDSISGHVTLYWYRQTLGQGSEVLTYSQSDAQRDKSGRPSGRFSAERPERSVSTLKIQRTEQGDSAVYLCAPPVRTDTQYFGPGTRLTVL.

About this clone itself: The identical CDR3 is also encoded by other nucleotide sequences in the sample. The CDR3 here is CASSTTGGGIQPQHF. For the CDR3, the DNA is TGTGCCAGTAGTACCACAGGGGGCGGCATCCAGCCCCAGCATTTT. The rearrangement links TRBV19 to TRBJ1-5, with 9 nucleotides matching TRBD1. CDR3 length: 15 residues. The germline CDR1 and CDR2 sequences are LNHDA and SQIVND (reference sequence). Trimming took 4 bases from V and 7 from J; bases not matched to a gene: 8.

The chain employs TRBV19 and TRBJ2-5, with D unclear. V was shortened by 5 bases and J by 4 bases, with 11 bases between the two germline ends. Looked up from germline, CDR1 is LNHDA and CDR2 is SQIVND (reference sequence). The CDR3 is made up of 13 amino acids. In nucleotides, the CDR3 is TGTGCCAGTAGTCTCGGGCTGGGAGAGACCCAGTACTTC. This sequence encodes CASSLGLGETQYF. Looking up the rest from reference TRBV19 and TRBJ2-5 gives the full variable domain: DGGITQSPKYLFRKEGQNVTLSCEQNLNHDAMYWYRQDPGQGLRLIYYSQIVNDFQKGDIAEGYSVSREKKESFPLTVTSAQKNPTAFYLCASSLGLGETQYFGPGTRLLVL.

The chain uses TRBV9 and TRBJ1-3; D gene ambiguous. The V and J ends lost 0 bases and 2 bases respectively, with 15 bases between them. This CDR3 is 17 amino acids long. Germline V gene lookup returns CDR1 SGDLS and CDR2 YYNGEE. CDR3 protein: CASSVAGGSLPGNTIYF. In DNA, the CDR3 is TGTGCCAGCAGCGTAGCTGGAGGGTCTTTGCCTGGAAACACCATATATTTT.

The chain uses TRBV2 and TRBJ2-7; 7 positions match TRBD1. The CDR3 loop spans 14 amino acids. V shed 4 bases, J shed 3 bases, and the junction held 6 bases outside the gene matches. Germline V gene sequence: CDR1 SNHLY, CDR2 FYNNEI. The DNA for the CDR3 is TGTGCCAGCAGTGCACGAACAGGGGTCTACGAGCAGTACTTC. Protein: CASSARTGVYEQYF.

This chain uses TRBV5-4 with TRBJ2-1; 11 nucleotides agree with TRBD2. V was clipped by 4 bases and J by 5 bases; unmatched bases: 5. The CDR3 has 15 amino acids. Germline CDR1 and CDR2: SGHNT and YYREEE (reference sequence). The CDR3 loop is CASSGSGGAHNEQFF. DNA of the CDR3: TGTGCCAGCAGCGGTAGCGGGGGGGCGCACAATGAGCAGTTCTTC.

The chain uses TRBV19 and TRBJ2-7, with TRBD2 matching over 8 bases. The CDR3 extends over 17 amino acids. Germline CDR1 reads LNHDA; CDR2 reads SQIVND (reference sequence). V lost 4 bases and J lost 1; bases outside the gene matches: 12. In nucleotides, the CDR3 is TGTGCCAGTAGTACCGATTTAAAGACTAGCGTTTCCTACGAGCAGTACTTC. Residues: CASSTDLKTSVSYEQYF.

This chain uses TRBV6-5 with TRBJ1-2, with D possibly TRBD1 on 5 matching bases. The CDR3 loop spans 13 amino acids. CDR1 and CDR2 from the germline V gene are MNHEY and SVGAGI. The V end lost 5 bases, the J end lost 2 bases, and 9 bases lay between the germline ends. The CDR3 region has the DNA TGTGCCAGCAGTGAAGGGACCAACTATGGCTACACCTTC. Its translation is CASSEGTNYGYTF.

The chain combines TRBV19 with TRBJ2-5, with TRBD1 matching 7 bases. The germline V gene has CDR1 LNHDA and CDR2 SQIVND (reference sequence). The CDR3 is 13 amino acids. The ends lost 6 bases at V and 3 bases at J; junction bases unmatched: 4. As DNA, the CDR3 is TGTGCCAGTAGCACAGGGGTAAAAGAGACCCAGTACTTC. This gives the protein CASSTGVKETQYF.

CDR3 nucleotides: TGTGCCAGCAGGCGGGACAGCCAAGGTGAAGCTTTCTTT. This codes for CASRRDSQGEAFF. V and J are TRBV2 and TRBJ1-1; 7 nucleotides align to TRBD1. The CDR3 is 13 amino acids. The V and J ends lost 6 bases and 7 bases, in that order; junction bases with no gene match: 8. CDR1 and CDR2 (germline): SNHLY, FYNNEI.

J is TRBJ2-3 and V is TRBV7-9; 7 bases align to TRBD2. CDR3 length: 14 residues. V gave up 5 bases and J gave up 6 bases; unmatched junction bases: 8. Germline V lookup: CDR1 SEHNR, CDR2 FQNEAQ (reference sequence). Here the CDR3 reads CASSPRGERDTQYF. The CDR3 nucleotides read TGTGCCAGCAGCCCCCGGGGGGAGAGGGATACGCAGTATTTT.

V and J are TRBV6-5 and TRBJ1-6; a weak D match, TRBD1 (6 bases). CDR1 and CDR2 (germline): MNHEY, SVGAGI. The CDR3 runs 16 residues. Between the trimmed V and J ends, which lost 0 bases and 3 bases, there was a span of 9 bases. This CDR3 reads CASSYSDSIYNSPLHF. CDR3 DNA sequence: TGTGCCAGCAGTTACTCGGACAGTATCTATAATTCACCCCTCCACTTT.

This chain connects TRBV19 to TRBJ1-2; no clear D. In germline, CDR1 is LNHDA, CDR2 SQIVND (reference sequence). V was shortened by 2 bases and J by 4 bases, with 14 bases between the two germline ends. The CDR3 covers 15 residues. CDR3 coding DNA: TGTGCCAGTAGTATATCGGGAGGACTCATCTATGGCTACACCTTC. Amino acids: CASSISGGLIYGYTF.

CDR3 nucleotides: TGTGCCTGGAGGTCAGACTATAATTCACCCCTCCACTTT. Translated, it gives CAWRSDYNSPLHF. The chain uses TRBV30 and TRBJ1-6; the D is unclear. V dropped 3 bases and J dropped 3 bases, with 6 bases sitting between them. The CDR3 is made up of 13 amino acids. Germline loops: CDR1 GTSNPN, CDR2 SVGIG (reference sequence).

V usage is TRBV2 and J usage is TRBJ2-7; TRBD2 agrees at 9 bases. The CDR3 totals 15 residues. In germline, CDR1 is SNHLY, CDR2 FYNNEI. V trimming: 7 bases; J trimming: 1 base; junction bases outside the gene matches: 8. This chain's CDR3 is CASNRGSGGSYEQYF. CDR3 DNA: TGTGCCAGCAACAGGGGCAGCGGGGGGTCCTACGAGCAGTACTTC. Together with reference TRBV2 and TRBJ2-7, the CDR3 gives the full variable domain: EPEVTQTPSHQVTQMGQEVILRCVPISNHLYFYWYRQILGQKVEFLVSFYNNEISEKSEIFDDQFSVERPDGSNFTLKIRSTKLEDSAMYFCASNRGSGGSYEQYFGPGTRLTVT.

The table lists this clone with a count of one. In DNA form, the CDR3 reads TGTGCCAGCAGTTACGCGGATGGGACAGCCCAAGAGACCCAGTACTTC. It translates to CASSYADGTAQETQYF. The J gene is TRBJ2-5, the V gene TRBV6-5; 7 bases are a match to TRBD1. The CDR3 totals 16 residues. Germline assignment: CDR1 MNHEY and CDR2 SVGAGI. V was pared by 2 bases and J by 1 base, with 7 bases of the junction left unmatched.

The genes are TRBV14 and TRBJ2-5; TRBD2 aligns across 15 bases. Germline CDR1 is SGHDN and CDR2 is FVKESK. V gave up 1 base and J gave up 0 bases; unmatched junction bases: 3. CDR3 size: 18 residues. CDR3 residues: CASSQGGLAGGHQETQYF. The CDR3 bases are TGTGCCAGCAGCCAAGGGGGACTAGCGGGAGGTCACCAAGAGACCCAGTACTTC.

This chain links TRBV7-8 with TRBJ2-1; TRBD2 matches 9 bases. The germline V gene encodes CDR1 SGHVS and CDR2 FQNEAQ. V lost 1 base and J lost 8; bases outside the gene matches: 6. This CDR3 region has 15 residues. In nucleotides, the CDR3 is TGTGCCAGCAGCTTAGGGCGCGGGAGGGCCTATGAGCAGTTCTTC. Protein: CASSLGRGRAYEQFF.

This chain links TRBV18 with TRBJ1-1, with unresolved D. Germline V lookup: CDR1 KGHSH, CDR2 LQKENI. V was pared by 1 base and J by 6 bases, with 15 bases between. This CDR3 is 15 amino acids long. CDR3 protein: CASSPQQTGSPEAFF. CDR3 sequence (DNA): TGTGCCAGCTCACCACAGCAAACTGGGTCCCCTGAAGCTTTCTTT.

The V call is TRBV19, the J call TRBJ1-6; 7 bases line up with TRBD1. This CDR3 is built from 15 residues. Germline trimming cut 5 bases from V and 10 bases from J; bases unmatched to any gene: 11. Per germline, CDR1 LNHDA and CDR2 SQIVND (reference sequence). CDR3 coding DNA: TGTGCCAGTAGTGGCGACAGGGCAGTCAGGTCACCCCTCCACTTT. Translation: CASSGDRAVRSPLHF.

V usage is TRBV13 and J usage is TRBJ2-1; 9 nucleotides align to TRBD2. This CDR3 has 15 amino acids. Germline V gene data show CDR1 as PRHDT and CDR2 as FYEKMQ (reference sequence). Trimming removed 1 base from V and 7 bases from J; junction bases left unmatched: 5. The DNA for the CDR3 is TGTGCCAGCAGCTTAGTGGCGGGAGGGTGGAATGAGCAGTTCTTC. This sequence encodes CASSLVAGGWNEQFF.

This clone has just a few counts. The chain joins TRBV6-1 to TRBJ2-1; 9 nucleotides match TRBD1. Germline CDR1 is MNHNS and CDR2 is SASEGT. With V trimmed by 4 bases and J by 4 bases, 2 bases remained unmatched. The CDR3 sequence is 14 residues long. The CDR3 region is CASSGDRGYNEQFF. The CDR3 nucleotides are TGTGCCAGCAGTGGAGACAGGGGGTACAATGAGCAGTTCTTC.

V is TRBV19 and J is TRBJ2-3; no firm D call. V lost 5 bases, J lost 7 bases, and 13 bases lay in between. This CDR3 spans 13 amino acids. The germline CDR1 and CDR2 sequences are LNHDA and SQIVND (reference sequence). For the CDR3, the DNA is TGTGCCAGTAGTGGCCGGGCCTCCAATACGCAGTATTTT. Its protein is CASSGRASNTQYF.

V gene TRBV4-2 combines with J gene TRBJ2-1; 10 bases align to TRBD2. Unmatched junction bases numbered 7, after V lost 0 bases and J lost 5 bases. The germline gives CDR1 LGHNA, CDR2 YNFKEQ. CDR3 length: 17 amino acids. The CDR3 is CASSQDRGLAGDNEQFF. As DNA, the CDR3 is TGTGCCAGCAGCCAAGATCGGGGGCTAGCGGGGGACAATGAGCAGTTCTTC.